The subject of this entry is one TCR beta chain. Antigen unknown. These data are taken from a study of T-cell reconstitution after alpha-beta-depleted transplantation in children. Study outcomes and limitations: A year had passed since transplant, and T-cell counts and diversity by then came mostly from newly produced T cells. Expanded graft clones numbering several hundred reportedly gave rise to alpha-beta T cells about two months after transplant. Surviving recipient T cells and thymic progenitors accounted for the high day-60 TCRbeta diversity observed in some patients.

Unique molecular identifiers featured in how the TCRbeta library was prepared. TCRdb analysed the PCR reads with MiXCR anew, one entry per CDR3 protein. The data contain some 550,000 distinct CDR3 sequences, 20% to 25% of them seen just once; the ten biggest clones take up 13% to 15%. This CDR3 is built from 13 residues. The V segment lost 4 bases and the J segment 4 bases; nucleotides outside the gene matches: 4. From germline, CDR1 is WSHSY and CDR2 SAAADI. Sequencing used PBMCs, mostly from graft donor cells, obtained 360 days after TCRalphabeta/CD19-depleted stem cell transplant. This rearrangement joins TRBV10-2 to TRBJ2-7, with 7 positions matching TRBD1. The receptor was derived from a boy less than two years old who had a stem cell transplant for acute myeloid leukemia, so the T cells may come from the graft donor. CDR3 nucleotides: TGCGCCAGCAGTGCAGGGACAGCTTACGAGCAGTACGTC. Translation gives CASSAGTAYEQYV.